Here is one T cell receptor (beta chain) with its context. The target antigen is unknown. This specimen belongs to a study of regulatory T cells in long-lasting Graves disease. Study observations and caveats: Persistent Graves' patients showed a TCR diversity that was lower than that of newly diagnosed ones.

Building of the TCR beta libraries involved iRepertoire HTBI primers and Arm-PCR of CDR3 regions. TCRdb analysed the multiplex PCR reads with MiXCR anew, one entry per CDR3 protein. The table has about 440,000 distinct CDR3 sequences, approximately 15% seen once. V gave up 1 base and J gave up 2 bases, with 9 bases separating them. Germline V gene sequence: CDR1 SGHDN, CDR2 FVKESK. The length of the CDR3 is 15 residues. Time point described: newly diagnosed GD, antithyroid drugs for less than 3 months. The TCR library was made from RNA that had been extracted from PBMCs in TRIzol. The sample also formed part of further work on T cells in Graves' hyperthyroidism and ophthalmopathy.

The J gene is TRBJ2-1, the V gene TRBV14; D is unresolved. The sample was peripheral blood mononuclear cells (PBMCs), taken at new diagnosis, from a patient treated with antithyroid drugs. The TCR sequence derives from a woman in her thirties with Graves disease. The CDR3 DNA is TGTGCCAGCAGCCAAGGCTTTCCCCCCTACAATGAGCAGTTCTTC. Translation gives CASSQGFPPYNEQFF.